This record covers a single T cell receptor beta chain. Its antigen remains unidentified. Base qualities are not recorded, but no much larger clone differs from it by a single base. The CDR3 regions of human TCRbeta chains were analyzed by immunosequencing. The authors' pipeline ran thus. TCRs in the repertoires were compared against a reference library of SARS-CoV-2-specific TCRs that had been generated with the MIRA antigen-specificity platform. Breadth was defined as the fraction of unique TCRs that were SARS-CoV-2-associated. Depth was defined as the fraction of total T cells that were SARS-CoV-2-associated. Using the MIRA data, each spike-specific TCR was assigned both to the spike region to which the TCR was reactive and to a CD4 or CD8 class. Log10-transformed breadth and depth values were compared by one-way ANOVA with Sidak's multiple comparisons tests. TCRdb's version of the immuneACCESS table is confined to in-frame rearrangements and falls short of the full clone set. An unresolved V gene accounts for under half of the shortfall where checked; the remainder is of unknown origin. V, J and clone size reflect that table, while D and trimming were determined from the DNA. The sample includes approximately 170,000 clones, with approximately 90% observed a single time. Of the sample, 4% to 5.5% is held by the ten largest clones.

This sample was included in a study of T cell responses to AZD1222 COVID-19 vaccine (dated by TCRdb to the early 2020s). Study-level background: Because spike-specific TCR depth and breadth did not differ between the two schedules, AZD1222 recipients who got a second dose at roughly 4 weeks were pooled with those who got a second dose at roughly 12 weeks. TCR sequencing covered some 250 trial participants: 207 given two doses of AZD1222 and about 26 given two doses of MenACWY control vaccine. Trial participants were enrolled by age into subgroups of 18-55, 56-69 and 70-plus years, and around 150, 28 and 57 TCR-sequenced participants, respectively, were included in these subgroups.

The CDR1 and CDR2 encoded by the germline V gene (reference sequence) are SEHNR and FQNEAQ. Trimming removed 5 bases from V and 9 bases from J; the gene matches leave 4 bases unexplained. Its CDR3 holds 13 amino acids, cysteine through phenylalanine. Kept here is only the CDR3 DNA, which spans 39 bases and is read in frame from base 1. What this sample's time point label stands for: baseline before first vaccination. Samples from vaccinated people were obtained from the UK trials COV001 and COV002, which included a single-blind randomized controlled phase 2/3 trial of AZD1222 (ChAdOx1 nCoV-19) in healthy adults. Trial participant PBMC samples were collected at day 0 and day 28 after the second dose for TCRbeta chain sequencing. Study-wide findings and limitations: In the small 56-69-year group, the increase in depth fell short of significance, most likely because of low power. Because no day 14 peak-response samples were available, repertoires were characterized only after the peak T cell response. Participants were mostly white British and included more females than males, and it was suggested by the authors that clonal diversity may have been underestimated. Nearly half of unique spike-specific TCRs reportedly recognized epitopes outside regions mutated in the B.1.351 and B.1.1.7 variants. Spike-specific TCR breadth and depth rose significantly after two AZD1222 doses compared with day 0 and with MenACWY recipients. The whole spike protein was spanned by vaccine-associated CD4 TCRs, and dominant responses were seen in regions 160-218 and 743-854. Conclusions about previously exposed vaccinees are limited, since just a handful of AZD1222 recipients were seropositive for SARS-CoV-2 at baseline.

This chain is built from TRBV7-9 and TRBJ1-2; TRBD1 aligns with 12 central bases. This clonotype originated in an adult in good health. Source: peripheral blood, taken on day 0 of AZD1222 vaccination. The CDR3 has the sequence CASSLGTGGSYTF. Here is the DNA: TGTGCCAGCAGCCTCGGGACAGGGGGCAGCTACACCTTC.